One and the same sample provided the 10 T cell receptor beta chains below, sequenced in a study of T cells in Graves' hyperthyroidism and ophthalmopathy. The CDR3 regions of TCR beta were amplified from RNA transcripts. The primer set for the first-round RT-PCR of the TCR CDR3 was HTBI. One entry per CDR3 protein, called by TCRdb with MiXCR from the multiplex PCR reads. Of approximately 370,000 distinct CDR3 sequences listed, under 15% were seen once; the top ten hold 32%. Specimen: blood. The receptors derive from a woman between 25 and 40 years old with Graves' hyperthyroidism.

This clonotype occurred many times. This sequence joins TRBV7-3 and TRBJ2-3; TRBD2 matches at 10 bases. The CDR3 contains 16 residues. V lost 4 bases and J lost 0; bases outside the gene matches: 4. Germline lookup yields CDR1 SGHTA and CDR2 FQGTGA. The CDR3 reads CASSSGLAASTDTQYF. The CDR3 DNA is TGTGCCAGCAGCTCCGGACTAGCGGCTAGCACAGATACGCAGTATTTT.

This clonotype was detected only a few times. V and J are TRBV11-2 and TRBJ2-2, with 12 bases aligning to TRBD1. V lost 4 bases to trimming and J lost 5 bases; unmatched junction nucleotides: 5. The germline V gene encodes CDR1 SGHAT and CDR2 FQNNGV. This CDR3 has 16 amino acids. CDR3 loop: CASSSLGQGATGELFF. The CDR3 DNA reads as TGTGCCAGCAGCTCCCTGGGACAGGGGGCGACCGGGGAGCTGTTTTTT.

This clonotype occurred once. The chain employs TRBV28 and TRBJ2-7, with 11 bases fitting TRBD1. V trimming: 4 bases; J trimming: 5 bases; junction bases outside the gene matches: 7. The length of the CDR3 is 15 residues. Germline lookup yields CDR1 MDHEN and CDR2 SYDVKM. As DNA, the CDR3 is TGTGCCAGCAGTTCGACCGGGACAGGGGGAAACGAGCAGTACTTC. This encodes CASSSTGTGGNEQYF. Using reference TRBV28 and TRBJ2-7 for the parts outside the CDR3, the full variable domain is DVKVTQSSRYLVKRTGEKVFLECVQDMDHENMFWYRQDPGLGLRLIYFSYDVKMKEKGDIPEGYSVSREKKERFSLILESASTNQTSMYLCASSSTGTGGNEQYFGPGTRLTVT.

The gene calls are TRBV5-1 and TRBJ2-3, with D maybe TRBD2 (6 bases). V was shortened by 6 bases and J by 1 base, with 12 bases between the two germline ends. The V gene's germline CDR1 is SGHRS and CDR2 YFSETQ. This CDR3 region has 14 residues. CDR3 sequence (DNA): TGCGCCAGCACCCCTTCGGGAGGCACAGATACGCAGTATTTT. As protein: CASTPSGGTDTQYF.

This clonotype was counted at least ten times. The V and J genes are TRBV12-3 or TRBV12-4 and TRBJ2-7; 8 bases align to TRBD1. This CDR3 is 15 amino acids long. Unmatched junction bases numbered 8, after V lost 4 bases and J lost 3 bases. DNA for the CDR3: TGTGCCAGCAGTTCTCCAGGGGGCGGACTCTACGAGCAGTACTTC. Translated: CASSSPGGGLYEQYF.

This clonotype was recorded many times. The chain uses TRBV11-2 and TRBJ1-4; D gene ambiguous. There are 16 residues in the CDR3. Germline values: CDR1 SGHAT, CDR2 FQNNGV. Deletions cut 2 bases from V and 0 bases from J, with 10 bases between. CDR3 amino acids: CASSLFLSATNEKLFF. The CDR3 bases are TGTGCCAGCAGCTTATTCCTAAGCGCAACTAATGAAAAACTGTTTTTT. The variable domain in full, with the rest retrieved from reference TRBV11-2 and TRBJ1-4, is EAGVAQSPRYKIIEKRQSVAFWCNPISGHATLYWYQQILGQGPKLLIQFQNNGVVDDSQLPKDRFSAERLKGVDSTLKIQPAKLEDSAVYLCASSLFLSATNEKLFFGSGTQLSVL.

The chain has TRBV5-1 and TRBJ1-5; D might be TRBD1 (6 bases). V was trimmed by 0 bases and J by 5 bases, leaving 9 bases between them. From germline, CDR1 is SGHRS and CDR2 YFSETQ. The CDR3 spans 14 residues. The CDR3 region is CASSLGGLDQPQHF. The CDR3 nucleotides read TGCGCCAGCAGCTTGGGGGGGCTGGATCAGCCCCAGCATTTT.

This sequence joins TRBV20-1 and TRBJ1-5, with D perhaps TRBD1 (6 bases). Trimming pared 4 bases from V and 0 bases from J, leaving 13 bases between. The CDR3 length is 15 residues. The germline CDR1 and CDR2 sequences are DFQATT and SNEGSKA (reference sequence). CDR3 nucleotide sequence: TGCAGTGCTACAGGGGACGCGTATAGCAATCAGCCCCAGCATTTT. This encodes CSATGDAYSNQPQHF.

V is TRBV29-1 and J is TRBJ1-3; D perhaps matches TRBD1 (5 bases). There are 15 residues in the CDR3. Germline V CDR1 and CDR2: SQVTM, ANQGSEA. V dropped 5 bases and J dropped 0 bases, with 14 bases sitting between them. CDR3 protein: CSVIQALSSGNTIYF. In DNA, the CDR3 is TGCAGCGTTATACAGGCATTATCCTCTGGAAACACCATATATTTT.

The table lists this clonotype with a few counts. V usage is TRBV20-1 and J usage is TRBJ2-4; D is undetermined. The CDR3 consists of 13 residues. Trimming took 6 bases from V and 0 from J, leaving 9 bases between them. The germline V gene has CDR1 DFQATT and CDR2 SNEGSKA (reference sequence). CDR3 nucleotide sequence: TGCAGTGCATTGTGGCTAGCCAAAAACATTCAGTACTTC. Translating it yields CSALWLAKNIQYF.